The rows below give T cell receptor beta chains drawn from one sample of a study of cytomegalovirus exposure and HLA in healthy donors. Only in-frame clones appear in the TCRdb table, and some are missing; sequencing was by immunoSEQ multiplex PCR. The table shows 100,000 to 150,000 clones, with roughly 82% occurring only once. The material sequenced was PBMCs. The origin of the receptors is a male donor in good health and CMV-seropositive. The CDR3 runs from the conserved cysteine through the conserved F or W. The order of the fields is clone size, J gene, D gene, V gene, CDR3 DNA, CDR3 protein. D genes are given only for firm matches. A row's size may be missing; if present it is once, few, many or a size class.

>.|TRBJ2-4|.|TRBV29-1
TGCAGCGTTGTGGGGGGAATGGAAAACAGTCAGTACTTC
CSVVGGMENSQYF
>once|TRBJ2-2|.|TRBV6-1
TGTGCCAGCAGGGAAGGGAGCTCCCCCACCGGGGAGCTGTTTTTT
CASREGSSPTGELFF
>.|TRBJ2-4|TRBD2|TRBV2
TGTGCCAGCAGTAGCGGGGGGGCCCCTACGACCAAAAACAGTCAGTACTTC
CASSSGGAPTTKNSQYF
>.|TRBJ1-4|.|TRBV4-2
TGTGCCAGCAGCCAAGATGATCCCACAGGGCGGCTGTTTTTT
CASSQDDPTGRLFF
>.|TRBJ1-2|.|TRBV7-2
TGTGCCAGCAGCTTAGGGGAGCGCGGGTCATATGGCTACACCTTC
CASSLGERGSYGYTF
>.|TRBJ2-1|TRBD2|TRBV6-6
TGTGCCAGCAGCAGACTAGCGGGAAAGTACAATGAGCAGTTCTTC
CASSRLAGKYNEQFF
>.|TRBJ2-7|.|TRBV30
TGTGCCTGGAGTGTAATCCGCTCGAGCTCCTACGAGCAGTACTTC
CAWSVIRSSSYEQYF
>.|TRBJ2-7|TRBD2|TRBV28
TGTGCCAGCAGTTTACGGCGGGAGGGTATGGACGAGCAGTACTTC
CASSLRREGMDEQYF
>.|TRBJ2-1|TRBD1|TRBV7-8
TGTGCCAGCAGCATACTACAGGGGATAGGAAGCAATGAGCAGTTCTTC
CASSILQGIGSNEQFF
>few|TRBJ2-7|TRBD1|TRBV29-1
TGCAGCGTTGCCGGGACAGGGGGCGCGGGTTACGAGCAGTACTTC
CSVAGTGGAGYEQYF
>.|TRBJ2-7|TRBD1|TRBV7-9
TGTTCCAGCAGCTCAGGGACAGGGGACCTCTTC
CSSSSGTGDLF
>few|TRBJ2-1|.|TRBV7-3
TGTGCCAGCAGCTTCGGACCGGGAGATGAGCAGTTCTTC
CASSFGPGDEQFF
>.|TRBJ2-5|TRBD2|TRBV11-2
TGTGCCAGCAGCCTCAGACTAGCGGGGGGGCAAGAGACCCAGTACTTC
CASSLRLAGGQETQYF
>.|TRBJ2-5|.|TRBV7-3
TGTGCCAGCAGCTCCGGAGGACAAGAGACCCAGTACTTC
CASSSGGQETQYF
>.|TRBJ1-3|.|TRBV4-2
TGTGCCAGCAGCCAAGGCCAGGCCAGGTCTGTCTCTGGAAACACCATATATTTT
CASSQGQARSVSGNTIYF
>.|TRBJ2-2|.|TRBV5-1
TGCGCCAGCAGCTTGGAGGGGTTCTCCGGGGAGCTGTTTTTT
CASSLEGFSGELFF
>few|TRBJ2-1|TRBD2|TRBV5-1
TGCGCCAGCAGCTTGGTTGTGGCGGGAGCGATCTACAATGAGCAGTTCTTC
CASSLVVAGAIYNEQFF
>once|TRBJ2-7|TRBD1|TRBV7-2
TGTGCCAGCAGCCATTTCGACAGGGGAACCCATGAGCAGTACTTC
CASSHFDRGTHEQYF
>once|TRBJ2-7|.|TRBV7-9
TGTGCCAGCAGCTTAGCTGGACTACTGGAAGGCGAGCAGTACTTC
CASSLAGLLEGEQYF
>.|TRBJ2-7|.|TRBV5-1
TGCGCCAGCAGCTTGGGTGCAGGGATTCGAGTAACCGAGCAGTACTTC
CASSLGAGIRVTEQYF
>.|TRBJ2-6|TRBD2|TRBV5-1
TGCGCCAGCAGCTTGGGGCGGGGGGCTGGGGCCAACGTCCTGACTTTC
CASSLGRGAGANVLTF
>.|TRBJ2-5|TRBD1|TRBV11-2
TGTGCCAGCAGTTCCGGACGGGGGGGACAGGGGCTGTTGGAGACCCAGTACTTC
CASSSGRGGQGLLETQYF
>.|TRBJ1-3|.|TRBV7-9
TGTGCCAGCAGCTCCCCTCGGGATTCTGGAAACACCATATATTTT
CASSSPRDSGNTIYF